Listed here are 30 T cell receptor beta chains from one sample, sequenced in a study of CXCR3-negative and CXCR3-positive naive CD8 T cells. Their antigens are not known. Study conclusions and caveats: Compared with CXCR3-negative naive cells, CXCR3-positive naive cells showed more hydrophobic TRB CDR3s.

5' RACE that incorporated UMI labels was used to prepare the TRB cDNA libraries. TCRdb re-called the 5' RACE reads; every CDR3 protein appears as one record, without DNA. Seen in this sample are some 150,000 distinct CDR3 sequences; the ten most common clones hold 0.25% to 0.3%. Sequencing input: naive CXCR3+ CD8+ T cells from blood. Subset described: CD45RO-CCR7+CD27+CD95- naive CD8+ T cells expressing CXCR3 (TNR3+). These receptors were taken from a human donor in good health. Some clones in this sample may be carry-over from other donors' samples.

The chain links TRBV4-1 to TRBJ2-7; no DNA is available, so the TRBD1 call from TCRdb remains unchecked. The CDR3 sequence is 14 residues long. Germline CDR1 MGHRA, CDR2 YSYEKL. The CDR3 loop is CASSQLPLTQEQYF.

V usage is TRBV5-1 and J usage is TRBJ2-1; TCRdb lists TRBD2, though no DNA is available to test this call. The CDR3 extends over 15 amino acids. CDR1 is SGHRS, CDR2 YFSETQ, per germline. The CDR3 sequence is CASSLNREYYNEQFF.

This chain connects TRBV3-1 to TRBJ2-5; the TRBD2 assignment by TCRdb is unverifiable without DNA. The CDR3 is 18 amino acids. Germline V gene sequence: CDR1 LGHDT, CDR2 YNNKEL (reference sequence). CDR3 loop: CASSHPTETSVFQETQYF.

The chain is built from TRBV7-9 and TRBJ2-7; as DNA is missing, the TRBD1 call by TCRdb cannot be tested. The germline V gene has CDR1 SEHNR and CDR2 FQNEAQ (reference sequence). The CDR3 length is 14 residues. The CDR3 here is CASSPDRGVYEQYF.

The chain has TRBV23-1 and TRBJ2-1; TCRdb names TRBD2, which stays unverified in the absence of DNA. TRBV23-1 counts as an open reading frame of uncertain function. The CDR3 is 17 residues long. Here the CDR3 reads CASSHFPLAGRSNEQFF.

The chain links TRBV11-2 to TRBJ2-3; the TCRdb call, TRBD2, lacks DNA for checking. From germline, CDR1 is SGHAT and CDR2 FQNNGV. This CDR3 region has 16 residues. The CDR3 region is CASSLVSGRRTDTQYF.

The CDR3 sequence is CASSFILERDDEQYF. The rearrangement uses TRBV28 and TRBJ2-7; no DNA is available, so the TRBD1 call from TCRdb remains unchecked. The CDR3 totals 15 residues. Germline CDR1 is MDHEN and CDR2 is SYDVKM.

This sequence joins TRBV2 and TRBJ2-1; the D call of TRBD1 rests on TCRdb alone, since no DNA is present to check it. Germline V gene lookup returns CDR1 SNHLY and CDR2 FYNNEI. This CDR3 has 12 residues. CDR3: CASSEAGTGWFF.

The V and J genes are TRBV4-2 and TRBJ1-5; TCRdb gives TRBD1 as the D gene, but with no DNA this cannot be confirmed. The germline V gene encodes CDR1 LGHNA and CDR2 YNFKEQ. The CDR3 runs to 16 residues. CDR3: CASSQVGRGSNQPQHF.

V usage is TRBV19 and J usage is TRBJ2-7; TCRdb's D gene call, TRBD1, goes unchecked for lack of DNA. This CDR3 is built from 15 residues. Germline lookup yields CDR1 LNHDA and CDR2 SQIVND (reference sequence). The CDR3 is CASSPFTGKAYEQYF.

This rearrangement joins TRBV20-1 to TRBJ2-7; TCRdb names TRBD1, which stays unverified in the absence of DNA. The germline V gene has CDR1 DFQATT and CDR2 SNEGSKA (reference sequence). The length of the CDR3 is 12 residues. CDR3 loop: CSARTIVYEQYF.

The chain carries TRBV28 and TRBJ1-1. The CDR3 sequence is 14 residues long. Germline CDR1 reads MDHEN; CDR2 reads SYDVKM. CDR3: CASSFDNRNTEAFF.

The chain's CDR3 is CASSPPGGSETQYF. The chain is built from TRBV18 and TRBJ2-5; TCRdb's D call, TRBD1, is unchecked because there is no DNA. CDR3 size: 14 residues. The germline V gene has CDR1 KGHSH and CDR2 LQKENI.

The gene calls are TRBV4-1 and TRBJ2-1. Germline V gene lookup returns CDR1 MGHRA and CDR2 YSYEKL. CDR3 size: 14 residues. CDR3 protein: CASSHPVGYNEQFF.

This rearrangement joins TRBV27 to TRBJ1-1; TCRdb proposes TRBD1, but this gene call is untestable without DNA. Germline V lookup: CDR1 MNHEY, CDR2 SMNVEV (reference sequence). This CDR3 contains 13 residues. CDR3 region: CASSIQGWTEAFF.

The chain links TRBV13 to TRBJ2-5. The CDR3 is 12 amino acids. The germline CDR1 and CDR2 sequences are PRHDT and FYEKMQ (reference sequence). CDR3 region: CASSETPGTQYF.

V gene TRBV12-3 or TRBV12-4 combines with J gene TRBJ2-2. The CDR3 is 11 residues long. The CDR3 reads CASTLTGELFF.

J is TRBJ2-2 and V is TRBV19; the TCRdb call, TRBD1, lacks DNA for checking. CDR3 size: 14 residues. CDR1 is LNHDA and CDR2 is SQIVND in the germline V gene (reference sequence). CDR3: CASSIGGRTGELFF.

The rearrangement joins TRBV9 to TRBJ2-1; there is no DNA to check the TCRdb D call of TRBD2. CDR1 is SGDLS, CDR2 YYNGEE, per germline. This CDR3 region has 17 residues. The CDR3 spells CASSNSHDTGTYNEQFF.

The chain has TRBV9 and TRBJ1-1; TCRdb proposes TRBD1, but this gene call is untestable without DNA. Germline V lookup: CDR1 SGDLS, CDR2 YYNGEE. The CDR3 has 15 amino acids. The CDR3 is CASSVVLGRSPEAFF.

CDR3 sequence reads: CSVFVGYTEAFF. The V gene is TRBV29-1, the J gene TRBJ1-1. CDR1 SQVTM and CDR2 ANQGSEA come from the germline V gene. CDR3 size: 12 residues.

The chain employs TRBV4-2 and TRBJ2-2; TCRdb proposes TRBD2, but this gene call is untestable without DNA. CDR1 LGHNA and CDR2 YNFKEQ come from the germline V gene. The CDR3 has 18 residues. CDR3 residues: CASSQDERAPWDTGELFF.

This chain links TRBV13 with TRBJ1-1; absent DNA, TCRdb's TRBD1 call cannot be checked. The CDR3 runs 15 residues. Germline V CDR1 and CDR2: PRHDT, FYEKMQ (reference sequence). CDR3 residues: CASSSGTGGNTEAFF.

The chain recombines TRBV5-1 with TRBJ1-1; TCRdb names TRBD1, which stays unverified in the absence of DNA. This CDR3 comprises 16 residues. From germline, CDR1 is SGHRS and CDR2 YFSETQ. Here the CDR3 reads CASSLEGGSLGTEAFF.

The genes are TRBV9 and TRBJ2-7. The CDR3 is made up of 14 amino acids. CDR1 SGDLS and CDR2 YYNGEE come from the germline V gene. CDR3 protein: CASSVELDANEQYF.

The CDR3 is CASRSTASYEQYF. The chain has TRBV5-1 and TRBJ2-7. CDR1 is SGHRS, CDR2 YFSETQ, per germline. The CDR3 consists of 13 residues.

The chain carries TRBV29-1 and TRBJ2-7. The CDR3 is 11 amino acids. Germline V gene lookup returns CDR1 SQVTM and CDR2 ANQGSEA. CDR3 sequence: CSALRRAEQYF.

This chain connects TRBV6-5 to TRBJ2-2; TCRdb picks TRBD1, but there is no DNA to check that call. The CDR3 covers 16 residues. CDR1 MNHEY and CDR2 SVGAGI come from the germline V gene. CDR3 in amino acids: CASSPGTGTNTGELFF.

The rearrangement links TRBV20-1 to TRBJ2-3; TCRdb selects TRBD2, and the lack of DNA leaves this call unchecked. In germline, CDR1 is DFQATT, CDR2 SNEGSKA (reference sequence). The CDR3 is made up of 15 amino acids. The CDR3 reads CSASSRDSSTDTQYF.

The chain joins TRBV29-1 to TRBJ2-1; checking the TCRdb D call of TRBD2 is not possible without DNA. CDR1 is SQVTM, CDR2 ANQGSEA, per germline. The CDR3 is 14 residues long. CDR3 in amino acids: CSVESRGENNEQFF.